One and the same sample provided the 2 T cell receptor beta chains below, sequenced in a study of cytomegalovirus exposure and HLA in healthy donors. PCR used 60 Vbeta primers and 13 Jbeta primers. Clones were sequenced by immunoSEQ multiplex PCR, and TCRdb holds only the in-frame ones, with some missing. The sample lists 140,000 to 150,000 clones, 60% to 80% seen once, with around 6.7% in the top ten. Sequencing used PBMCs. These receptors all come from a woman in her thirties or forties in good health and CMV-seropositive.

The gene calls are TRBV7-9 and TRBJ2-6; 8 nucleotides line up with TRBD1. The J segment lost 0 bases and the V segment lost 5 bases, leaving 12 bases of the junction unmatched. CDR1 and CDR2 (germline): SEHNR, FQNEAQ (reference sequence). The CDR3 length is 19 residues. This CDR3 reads CASSPNLGTGSSGANVLTF. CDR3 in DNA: TGTGCCAGCAGCCCTAACCTGGGGACAGGTAGCTCTGGGGCCAACGTCCTGACTTTC.

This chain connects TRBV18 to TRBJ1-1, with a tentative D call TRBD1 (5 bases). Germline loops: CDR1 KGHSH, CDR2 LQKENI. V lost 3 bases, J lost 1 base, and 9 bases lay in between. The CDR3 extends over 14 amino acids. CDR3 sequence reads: CASSPQGTNTEAFF. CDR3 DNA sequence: TGTGCCAGCTCACCTCAGGGTACGAACACTGAAGCTTTCTTT. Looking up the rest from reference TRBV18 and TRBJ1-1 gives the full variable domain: NAGVMQNPRHLVRRRGQEARLRCSPMKGHSHVYWYRQLPEEGLKFMVYLQKENIIDESGMPKERFSAEFPKEGPSILRIQQVVRGDSAAYFCASSPQGTNTEAFFGQGTRLTVV.